The 6 T cell receptor beta chains below come from one sample, sequenced in a study of regulatory T cells in long-lasting Graves disease. Stated time point: persistent/refractory GD, antithyroid drugs over 5 years with positive TRAb. The TCR library used RNA extracted from PBMCs. Arm-PCR with iRepertoire HTBI primers amplified the CDR3 regions for these TCR beta libraries. One entry per CDR3 protein, called by TCRdb with MiXCR from the multiplex PCR reads. Among about 470,000 distinct CDR3 sequences listed, more than 20% were seen once. Sequencing used peripheral blood mononuclear cells (PBMCs), obtained when the disease was refractory, from a patient treated with antithyroid drugs. Source of these receptors: a female donor with Graves disease.

This clonotype was counted ten times or more. The genes are TRBV28 and TRBJ2-7; D ambiguous. The CDR3 consists of 12 residues. The V end was cut by 10 bases, the J end by 3 bases, with 13 bases between. The germline gives CDR1 MDHEN, CDR2 SYDVKM. The CDR3 is CATHTVGYEQYF. CDR3 DNA sequence: TGTGCCACTCATACGGTCGGCTACGAGCAGTACTTC. The whole variable domain, remainder taken from reference TRBV28 and TRBJ2-7, is DVKVTQSSRYLVKRTGEKVFLECVQDMDHENMFWYRQDPGLGLRLIYFSYDVKMKEKGDIPEGYSVSREKKERFSLILESASTNQTSMYLCATHTVGYEQYFGPGTRLTVT.

The chain couples TRBV27 to TRBJ1-4; possible D gene TRBD1, 5 bases. Trimming shortened V by 0 bases and J by 14 bases, and 10 bases separated the two germline ends. In germline, CDR1 is MNHEY, CDR2 SMNVEV (reference sequence). CDR3 length equals 12 residues. CDR3 coding DNA: TGTGCCAGCAGTTTATCGGGGGATCGGCTGTTTTTT. Encoded protein: CASSLSGDRLFF.

V is TRBV28 and J is TRBJ2-4, with D possibly TRBD1 on 5 matching bases. The CDR3 has 14 amino acids. Trimming removed 3 bases from V and 11 bases from J, with 17 bases in between. Germline CDR1 MDHEN, CDR2 SYDVKM. CDR3 loop: CASSLTRVSNVQYF. CDR3 sequence (DNA): TGTGCCAGCAGTTTGACCAGGGTTTCGAACGTTCAGTACTTC. Full variable domain (rest looked up from reference TRBV28 and TRBJ2-4): DVKVTQSSRYLVKRTGEKVFLECVQDMDHENMFWYRQDPGLGLRLIYFSYDVKMKEKGDIPEGYSVSREKKERFSLILESASTNQTSMYLCASSLTRVSNVQYFGAGTRLSVL.

The rearrangement uses TRBV4-2 and TRBJ2-5, with D possibly TRBD1 on 6 matching bases. Between the trimmed V and J ends, which lost 2 bases and 4 bases, there was a span of 17 bases. The CDR3 loop spans 16 amino acids. Germline lookup yields CDR1 LGHNA and CDR2 YNFKEQ. The CDR3 protein is CASSQSTRGVGETQYF. DNA of the CDR3: TGTGCCAGCAGCCAATCCACCAGGGGAGTGGGAGAGACCCAGTACTTC.

This clonotype came up a few times. The chain carries TRBV27 and TRBJ2-1, with 13 nucleotides matching TRBD2. V dropped 10 bases and J dropped 4; count of bases not matched to a gene: 4. The CDR3 length is 14 residues. Germline CDR1 MNHEY, CDR2 SMNVEV (reference sequence). The CDR3 DNA follows: TGTGCCACGGGACTAGCGGGGTCATACAATGAGCAGTTCTTC. Protein product: CATGLAGSYNEQFF.

In its sample, this clonotype was seen many times. The V call is TRBV2, the J call TRBJ1-1, with D hard to call. The CDR3 covers 14 residues. The V gene's germline CDR1 is SNHLY and CDR2 FYNNEI. The ends were cut back, 2 bases at V and 7 bases at J, with 14 bases in the middle. CDR3 coding DNA: TGTGCCAGCAGTGAAATAGGTCCAGCTAGTGAAGCTTTCTTT. Its protein is CASSEIGPASEAFF.